This T cell receptor (beta chain) is drawn from a study of blood T cells in healthy people across ages. Study-wide results and caveats: Both naive CD4+ cell counts and diversity were greater in long-lived donors than in aged donors.

Through a sample-barcoded 5' primer and a J-beta primer mix, a second PCR was run for roughly 6 to 12 cycles. Each single sample gave us at least 2.5 million CDR3-containing paired-end reads. TCRdb itself ran the 5' RACE reads through MiXCR, one entry per CDR3 protein. The sample lists 2 million or so distinct CDR3 sequences, around 50% occurring once. On this clonotype itself: Its antigen is not known.

V was trimmed by 4 bases and J by 6 bases, leaving 9 bases between them. The germline gives CDR1 SQVTM, CDR2 ANQGSEA. The CDR3 length is 12 residues. The sample was blood. V and J are TRBV29-1 and TRBJ2-2, with D tentatively TRBD1 (6 bases). The clonotype originates from a woman aged 40 to 50 in good health. DNA of the CDR3: TGCAGCGTTGTCACAGGGCCCGGGGAGCTGTTTTTT. It encodes CSVVTGPGELFF.